This is a list of T cell receptor beta chains from one sample in a study of naive and memory T cell subsets. TCRdb re-analysed the UMI-ligation and nested PCR reads in MiXCR, keeping a single row per CDR3 protein. In the table there are roughly 92,000 distinct CDR3 sequences, 11% of which are singletons. Sequenced sample: naive CD4+ T cells from blood. The receptors originated from a human donor in good health. Both conserved end residues are part of each CDR3. A D gene is named only where the DNA matches it firmly. A clone size is listed for some rows: how often the clone was seen (once, few, many), or a class if it is expanded.

>TRBJ1-1|12|few|TRBV12-3/TRBV12-4|NA
CASSFLGGEAFF
TGTGCCAGCAGTTTCCTAGGGGGTGAAGCTTTCTTT
>TRBJ2-7|14|few|TRBV7-9|TRBD2
CASSLTGGAYEQYF
TGTGCCAGCAGCCTAACCGGGGGGGCCTACGAGCAGTACTTC
>TRBJ2-2|16|NA|TRBV24-1|TRBD1
CATSEGGQANTGELFF
TGTGCCACCAGTGAGGGGGGACAGGCGAACACCGGGGAGCTGTTTTTT
>TRBJ2-7|15|NA|TRBV15|TRBD1
CATSRERTGRWEQYF
TGTGCCACCAGCAGAGAGAGGACAGGGCGGTGGGAGCAGTACTTC
>TRBJ2-5|15|NA|TRBV24-1|NA
CATSDRKGGKETQYF
TGTGCCACCAGTGATAGAAAGGGGGGGAAAGAGACCCAGTACTTC
>TRBJ2-5|14|NA|TRBV27|NA
CASSFLGAQETQYF
TGTGCCAGCAGTTTTTTAGGAGCTCAAGAGACCCAGTACTTC
>TRBJ1-2|14|few|TRBV7-2|NA
CASSSGAEAYGYTF
TGTGCCAGCAGCTCAGGGGCCGAAGCCTATGGCTACACCTTC
>TRBJ1-1|13|many|TRBV7-2|NA
CASRPTGNTEAFF
TGTGCCAGCAGGCCAACAGGGAACACTGAAGCTTTCTTT
>TRBJ2-7|15|NA|TRBV6-6|TRBD1
CASSSPGQGFYEQYF
TGTGCCAGCAGTTCCCCGGGACAGGGGTTTTACGAGCAGTACTTC
>TRBJ1-6|18|few|TRBV4-3|NA
CASSHDKGLSTYNSPLHF
TGCGCCAGCAGCCATGATAAAGGACTGAGCACCTATAATTCACCCCTCCACTTT
>TRBJ2-5|12|few|TRBV29-1|NA
CSASGIEGTQYF
TGCAGCGCCTCAGGGATTGAAGGGACCCAGTACTTC
>TRBJ2-2|11|few|TRBV19|NA
CASSTRGELFF
TGTGCCAGTAGCACCCGCGGGGAGCTGTTTTTT
>TRBJ2-1|15|few|TRBV20-1|NA
CSAMGTGSTYNEQFF
TGCAGTGCTATGGGGACCGGGTCCACCTACAATGAGCAGTTCTTC
>TRBJ2-3|17|NA|TRBV4-2|NA
CASSQVGWGRAPDTQYF
TGTGCCAGCAGCCAAGTTGGTTGGGGACGGGCACCAGATACGCAGTATTTT
>TRBJ2-6|17|many|TRBV4-2|NA
CASSQGPQGSGANVLTF
TGTGCCAGCAGCCAAGGGCCTCAGGGCTCTGGGGCCAACGTCCTGACTTTC
>TRBJ1-2|14|many|TRBV28|NA
CAIRLGRFSYGYTF
TGTGCCATTAGACTTGGACGCTTCAGTTATGGCTACACCTTC
>TRBJ2-5|15|NA|TRBV20-1|NA
CSARDPGTTQETQYF
TGCAGTGCTAGAGATCCAGGGACGACCCAAGAGACCCAGTACTTC
>TRBJ2-3|13|many|TRBV6-5|NA
CASSKQDGDTQYF
TGTGCCAGCAGTAAGCAAGACGGAGATACGCAGTATTTT
>TRBJ1-4|14|few|TRBV27|NA
CASSSDGYNEKLFF
TGTGCCAGCAGTTCCGACGGTTATAATGAAAAACTGTTTTTT
>TRBJ1-2|13|NA|TRBV12-3/TRBV12-4|TRBD1
CASSLTGGLGYTF
TGTGCCAGCAGTCTCACAGGGGGCCTTGGCTACACCTTC
>TRBJ1-3|13|many|TRBV30|NA
CAWSTGAGNTIYF
TGTGCCTGGAGTACGGGGGCTGGAAACACCATATATTTT
>TRBJ2-1|13|few|TRBV20-1|NA
CSRKDRPYNEQFF
TGCAGTCGTAAGGACAGACCTTACAATGAGCAGTTCTTC
>TRBJ2-1|15|NA|TRBV4-2|NA
CASSQTLAAVGEQFF
TGTGCCAGCAGCCAGACACTAGCCGCGGTTGGTGAGCAGTTCTTC
>TRBJ2-3|11|NA|TRBV2|NA
CASTLINTQYF
TGTGCCAGCACCCTCATTAATACGCAGTATTTT
>TRBJ2-7|14|NA|TRBV6-2/TRBV6-3|NA
CASSYLAVSYEQYF
TGTGCCAGCAGCTACCTCGCAGTATCCTACGAGCAGTACTTC
>TRBJ2-7|15|NA|TRBV30|NA
CAWSVPVSTIYEQYF
TGTGCCTGGAGTGTACCTGTCAGTACTATCTACGAGCAGTACTTC
>TRBJ2-1|16|few|TRBV7-8|TRBD2
CASSLAGGPRSNEQFF
TGTGCCAGCAGCTTAGCGGGAGGGCCCCGTTCCAATGAGCAGTTCTTC
>TRBJ2-3|18|NA|TRBV9|TRBD2
CASSVVPTSGGSTDTQYF
TGTGCCAGCAGCGTAGTCCCGACTAGCGGGGGAAGCACAGATACGCAGTATTTT
>TRBJ2-1|13|many|TRBV6-2/TRBV6-3|TRBD1
CASSRGQGDEQFF
TGTGCCAGCAGCCGGGGACAGGGCGATGAGCAGTTCTTC
>TRBJ1-4|14|many|TRBV4-3|TRBD1
CASSLTGGGEKLFF
TGCGCCAGCAGCCTAACAGGGGGCGGTGAAAAACTGTTTTTT
>TRBJ2-2|19|few|TRBV15|TRBD2
CATSRGWGGPRSNTGELFF
TGTGCCACCAGCAGAGGGTGGGGGGGTCCTCGGTCGAACACCGGGGAGCTGTTTTTT
>TRBJ2-3|16|many|TRBV12-5|NA
CASGLVLGGLTDTQYF
TGTGCTAGTGGTTTGGTACTTGGCGGGCTCACAGATACGCAGTATTTT
>TRBJ2-3|17|NA|TRBV4-2|TRBD1
CASSQDSGTGYTDTQYF
TGTGCCAGCAGCCAAGACTCCGGGACAGGCTACACAGATACGCAGTATTTT
>TRBJ2-7|16|many|TRBV14|NA
CASSPPSQAGSYEQYF
TGTGCCAGCAGCCCTCCCTCGCAGGCCGGTTCCTACGAGCAGTACTTC
>TRBJ1-3|14|few|TRBV9|NA
CASTPQGPGNTIYF
TGTGCCAGCACCCCACAGGGTCCGGGAAACACCATATATTTT
>TRBJ2-1|15|many|TRBV5-1|TRBD2
CASSPLAGSPSEQFF
TGCGCCAGCAGCCCCCTAGCGGGGAGCCCCAGCGAGCAGTTCTTC
>TRBJ2-7|15|NA|TRBV7-2|TRBD2
CASSSGLAGVVEQYF
TGTGCCAGCAGCTCGGGACTAGCGGGAGTTGTCGAGCAGTACTTC
>TRBJ1-1|12|many|TRBV29-1|NA
CSVDAGDTEAFF
TGCAGCGTTGACGCAGGGGACACTGAAGCTTTCTTT
>TRBJ2-7|16|many|TRBV23-1|TRBD1
CASSHKHKTGVYEQYF
TGCGCCAGCAGTCACAAACACAAGACAGGGGTTTACGAGCAGTACTTC
>TRBJ2-1|15|many|TRBV4-3|TRBD2
CASSQILAVFNEQFF
TGCGCCAGCAGCCAAATACTAGCGGTTTTCAATGAGCAGTTCTTC
>TRBJ2-4|20|NA|TRBV19|TRBD2
CASSIAAGGSPYPSKNIQYF
TGTGCCAGTAGTATAGCTGCGGGAGGGTCCCCGTACCCCTCCAAAAACATTCAGTACTTC
>TRBJ2-7|13|NA|TRBV14|TRBD1
CAGTGQECYEQYF
TGTGCCGGAACGGGACAGGAGTGCTACGAGCAGTACTTC
>TRBJ2-3|12|many|TRBV7-2|NA
CASRILGYTQYF
TGTGCCAGCAGAATTCTGGGGTATACGCAGTATTTT
>TRBJ1-2|13|NA|TRBV20-1|NA
CSADGTIWDGYTF
TGCAGTGCTGACGGAACTATCTGGGATGGCTACACCTTC
>TRBJ2-1|17|NA|TRBV6-6|NA
CASRGFKGTASYNEQFF
TGTGCCAGCAGGGGATTTAAGGGAACAGCTTCCTACAATGAGCAGTTCTTC
>TRBJ2-5|15|few|TRBV5-1|TRBD1
CASSEGTGGQETQYF
TGCGCCAGCAGCGAAGGGACAGGGGGTCAAGAGACCCAGTACTTC
>TRBJ1-1|13|few|TRBV20-1|TRBD1
CSASLTGVTEAFF
TGCAGTGCTAGTTTGACAGGGGTGACTGAAGCTTTCTTT
>TRBJ1-6|17|many|TRBV5-1|NA
CASSFDASGPQNSPLHF
TGCGCCAGCAGCTTCGACGCATCCGGGCCTCAAAATTCACCCCTCCACTTT
>TRBJ2-1|14|many|TRBV9|TRBD2
CASSVRLANNEQFF
TGTGCCAGCAGCGTAAGACTAGCAAACAATGAGCAGTTCTTC
>TRBJ2-1|11|few|TRBV10-3|NA
CAIGPNNEQFF
TGTGCCATCGGCCCTAACAATGAGCAGTTCTTC
>TRBJ2-4|14|NA|TRBV6-5|NA
CASREGVAKNIQYF
TGTGCCAGCAGGGAGGGGGTAGCCAAAAACATTCAGTACTTC
>TRBJ2-1|14|few|TRBV19|TRBD1
CASSLLPGGYEQFF
TGTGCCAGTAGTCTCCTACCAGGGGGCTATGAGCAGTTCTTC
>TRBJ1-2|11|NA|TRBV12-3/TRBV12-4|NA
CASRLGYGYTF
TGTGCCAGCAGACTGGGGTATGGCTACACCTTC
>TRBJ1-4|12|many|TRBV29-1|NA
CSGRGSNEKLFF
TGCAGCGGGAGGGGGTCCAATGAAAAACTGTTTTTT
>TRBJ2-5|12|NA|TRBV7-9|NA
CASGGRDETQYF
TGTGCCAGCGGAGGCAGGGACGAGACCCAGTACTTC
>TRBJ2-1|16|NA|TRBV6-6|TRBD2
CALGKSGLAGVSVQFF
TGTGCCCTGGGTAAATCGGGACTAGCGGGAGTTTCTGTTCAGTTCTTC
>TRBJ2-2|15|NA|TRBV7-6|NA
CASSSRPTYTGELFF
TGTGCCAGCAGCTCTAGACCGACATACACCGGGGAGCTGTTTTTT
>TRBJ1-1|17|NA|TRBV30|TRBD1
CAWSTGTGETGYTEAFF
TGTGCCTGGAGCACCGGGACAGGGGAAACAGGGTACACTGAAGCTTTCTTT